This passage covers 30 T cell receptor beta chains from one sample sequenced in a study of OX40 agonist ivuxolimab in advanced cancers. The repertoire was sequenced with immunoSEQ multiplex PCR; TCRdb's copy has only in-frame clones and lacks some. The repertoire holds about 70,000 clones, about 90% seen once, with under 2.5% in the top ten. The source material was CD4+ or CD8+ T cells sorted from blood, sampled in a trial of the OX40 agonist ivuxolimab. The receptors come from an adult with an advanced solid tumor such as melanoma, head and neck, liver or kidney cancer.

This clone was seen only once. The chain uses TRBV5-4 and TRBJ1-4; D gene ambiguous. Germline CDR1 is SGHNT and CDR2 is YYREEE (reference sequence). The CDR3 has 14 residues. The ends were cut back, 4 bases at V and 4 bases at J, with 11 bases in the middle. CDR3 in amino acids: CASSVEVNNEKLFF. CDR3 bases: TGTGCCAGCAGCGTTGAGGTTAATAATGAAAAACTGTTTTTT. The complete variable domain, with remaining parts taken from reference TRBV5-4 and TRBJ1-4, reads ETGVTQSPTHLIKTRGQQVTLRCSSQSGHNTVSWYQQALGQGPQFIFQYYREEENGRGNFPPRFSGLQFPNYSSELNVNALELDDSALYLCASSVEVNNEKLFFGSGTQLSVL.

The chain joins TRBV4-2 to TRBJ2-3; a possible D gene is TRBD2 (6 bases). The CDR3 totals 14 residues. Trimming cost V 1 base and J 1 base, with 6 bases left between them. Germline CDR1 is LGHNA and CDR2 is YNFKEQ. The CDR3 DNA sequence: TGTGCCAGCAGCCAAGCGGGGGGCACAGATACGCAGTATTTT. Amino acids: CASSQAGGTDTQYF.

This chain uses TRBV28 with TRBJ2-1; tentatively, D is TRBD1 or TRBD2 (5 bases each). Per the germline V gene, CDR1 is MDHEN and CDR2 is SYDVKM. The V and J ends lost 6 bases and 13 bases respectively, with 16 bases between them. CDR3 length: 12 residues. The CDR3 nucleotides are TGTGCCAGCAGCTCGTCCGGGACCGCACAGTTCTTC. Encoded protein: CASSSSGTAQFF.

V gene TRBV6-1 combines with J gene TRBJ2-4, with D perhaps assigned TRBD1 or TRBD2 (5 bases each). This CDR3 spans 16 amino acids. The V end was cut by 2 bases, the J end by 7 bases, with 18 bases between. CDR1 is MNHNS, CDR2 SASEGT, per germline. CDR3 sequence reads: CASSETGQGVRNIQYF. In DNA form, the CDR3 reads TGTGCCAGCAGTGAAACGGGGCAGGGCGTAAGGAACATTCAGTACTTC.

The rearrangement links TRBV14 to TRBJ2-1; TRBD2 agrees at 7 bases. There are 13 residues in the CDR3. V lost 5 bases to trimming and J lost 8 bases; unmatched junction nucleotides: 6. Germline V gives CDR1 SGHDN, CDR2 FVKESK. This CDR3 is CASSERLAHEQFF. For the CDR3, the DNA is TGTGCCAGCAGCGAACGACTAGCCCATGAGCAGTTCTTC.

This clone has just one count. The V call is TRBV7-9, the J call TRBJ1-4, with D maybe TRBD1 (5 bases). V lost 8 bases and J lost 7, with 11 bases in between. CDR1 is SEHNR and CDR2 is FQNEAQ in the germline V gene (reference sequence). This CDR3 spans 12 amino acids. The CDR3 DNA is TGTGCCAGCGGGGCCGCGGGTGAAAAACTGTTTTTT. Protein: CASGAAGEKLFF.

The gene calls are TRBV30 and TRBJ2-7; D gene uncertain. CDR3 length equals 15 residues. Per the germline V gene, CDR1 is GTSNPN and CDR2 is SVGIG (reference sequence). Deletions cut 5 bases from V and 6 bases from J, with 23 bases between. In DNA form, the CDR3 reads TGTGCCTGGTTCCCATCCTCGAGAAGAACATCCGAGCAGTACTTC. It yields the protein CAWFPSSRRTSEQYF.

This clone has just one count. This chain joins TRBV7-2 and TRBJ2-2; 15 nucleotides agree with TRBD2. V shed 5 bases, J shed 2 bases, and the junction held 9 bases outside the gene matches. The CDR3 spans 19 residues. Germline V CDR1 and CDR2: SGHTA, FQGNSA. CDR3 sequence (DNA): TGTGCCAGCAGCACTCCGGGACTAGCGGGAGGCCCTAACACCGGGGAGCTGTTTTTT. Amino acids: CASSTPGLAGGPNTGELFF.

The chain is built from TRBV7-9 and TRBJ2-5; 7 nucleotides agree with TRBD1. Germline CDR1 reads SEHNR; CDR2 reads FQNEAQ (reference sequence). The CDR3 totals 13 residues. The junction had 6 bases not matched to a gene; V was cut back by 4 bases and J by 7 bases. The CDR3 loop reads CASSSTGFGTQYF. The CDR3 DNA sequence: TGTGCCAGCAGCTCGACAGGGTTTGGGACCCAGTACTTC.

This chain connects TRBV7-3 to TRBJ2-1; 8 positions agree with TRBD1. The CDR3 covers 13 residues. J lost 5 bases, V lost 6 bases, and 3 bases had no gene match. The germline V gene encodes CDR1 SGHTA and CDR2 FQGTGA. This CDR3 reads CASSLDRDNEQFF. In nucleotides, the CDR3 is TGTGCCAGCAGTTTGGACAGGGACAATGAGCAGTTCTTC.

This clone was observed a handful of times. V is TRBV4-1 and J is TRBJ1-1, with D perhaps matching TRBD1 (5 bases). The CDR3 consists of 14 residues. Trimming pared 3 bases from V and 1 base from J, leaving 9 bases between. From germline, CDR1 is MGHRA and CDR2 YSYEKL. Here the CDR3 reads CASSHRTGNTEAFF. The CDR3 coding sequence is TGCGCCAGCAGCCACCGAACAGGGAACACTGAAGCTTTCTTT.

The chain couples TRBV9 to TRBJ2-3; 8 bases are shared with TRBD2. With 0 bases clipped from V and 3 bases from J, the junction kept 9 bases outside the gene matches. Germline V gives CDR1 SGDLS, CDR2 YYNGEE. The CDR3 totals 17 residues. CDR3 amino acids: CASSVEGLAGHTDTQYF. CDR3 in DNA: TGTGCCAGCAGCGTAGAGGGGCTAGCGGGTCATACAGATACGCAGTATTTT.

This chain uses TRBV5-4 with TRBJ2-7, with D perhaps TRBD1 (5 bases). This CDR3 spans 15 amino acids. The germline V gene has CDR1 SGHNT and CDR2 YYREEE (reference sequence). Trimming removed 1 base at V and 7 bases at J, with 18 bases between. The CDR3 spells CASSLIGQGLREQYF. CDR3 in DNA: TGTGCCAGCAGCTTGATTGGGCAGGGCCTACGTGAGCAGTACTTC.

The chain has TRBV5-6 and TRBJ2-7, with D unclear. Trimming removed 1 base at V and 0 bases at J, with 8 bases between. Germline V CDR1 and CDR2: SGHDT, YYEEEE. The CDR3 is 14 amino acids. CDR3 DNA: TGTGCCAGCAGCTTGCTGGGCTACTCCTACGAGCAGTACTTC. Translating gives CASSLLGYSYEQYF.

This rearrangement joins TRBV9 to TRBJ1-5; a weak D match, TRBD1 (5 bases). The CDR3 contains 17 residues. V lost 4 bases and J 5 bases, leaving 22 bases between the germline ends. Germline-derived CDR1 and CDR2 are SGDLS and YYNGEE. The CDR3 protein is CASSPRSWQGEDQPQHF. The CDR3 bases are TGTGCCAGCAGCCCCCGATCGTGGCAGGGAGAAGATCAGCCCCAGCATTTT.

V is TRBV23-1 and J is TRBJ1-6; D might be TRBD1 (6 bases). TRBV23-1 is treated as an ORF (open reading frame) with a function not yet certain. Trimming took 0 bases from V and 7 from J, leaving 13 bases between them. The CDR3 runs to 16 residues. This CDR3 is CASSQSGGQTNSPLHF. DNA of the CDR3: TGCGCCAGCAGTCAATCGGGTGGACAGACCAATTCACCCCTCCACTTT.

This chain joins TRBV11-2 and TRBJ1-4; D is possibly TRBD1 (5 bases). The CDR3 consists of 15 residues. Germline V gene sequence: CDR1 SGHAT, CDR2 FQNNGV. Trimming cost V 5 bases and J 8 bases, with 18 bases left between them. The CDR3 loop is CASSPAQVGAEKLFF. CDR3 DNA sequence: TGTGCCAGCAGCCCCGCTCAGGTTGGGGCCGAAAAACTGTTTTTT.

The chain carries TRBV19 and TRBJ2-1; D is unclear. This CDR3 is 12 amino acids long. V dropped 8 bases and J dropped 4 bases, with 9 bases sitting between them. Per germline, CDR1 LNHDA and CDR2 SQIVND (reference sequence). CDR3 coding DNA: TGTGCCAGTCCAGGCACTTACAATGAGCAGTTCTTC. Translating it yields CASPGTYNEQFF.

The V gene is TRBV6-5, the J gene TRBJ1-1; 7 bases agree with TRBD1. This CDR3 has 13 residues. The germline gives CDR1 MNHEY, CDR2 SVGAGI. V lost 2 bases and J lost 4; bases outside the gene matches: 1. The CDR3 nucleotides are TGTGCCAGCAGTTACGCAGGGGGCACTGAAGCTTTCTTT. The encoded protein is CASSYAGGTEAFF.

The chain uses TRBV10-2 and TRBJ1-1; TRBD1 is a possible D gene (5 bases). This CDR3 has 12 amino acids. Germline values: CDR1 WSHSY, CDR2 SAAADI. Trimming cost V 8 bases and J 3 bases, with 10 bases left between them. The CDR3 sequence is CASQGGDTEAFF. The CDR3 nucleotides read TGCGCCAGCCAGGGAGGGGACACTGAAGCTTTCTTT.

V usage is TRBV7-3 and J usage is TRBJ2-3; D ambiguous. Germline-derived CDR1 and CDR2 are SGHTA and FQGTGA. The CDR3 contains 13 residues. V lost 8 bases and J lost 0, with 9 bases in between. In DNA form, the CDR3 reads TGTGCCAGCGGTGGCTCGAGCACAGATACGCAGTATTTT. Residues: CASGGSSTDTQYF.

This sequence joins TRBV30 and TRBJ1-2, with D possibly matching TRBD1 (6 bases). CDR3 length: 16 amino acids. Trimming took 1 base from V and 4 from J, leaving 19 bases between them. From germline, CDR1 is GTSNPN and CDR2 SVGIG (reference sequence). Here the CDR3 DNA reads TGTGCCTGGAGTGCCCTCAGGGGACGTGTGGGCTATGGCTACACCTTC. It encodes CAWSALRGRVGYGYTF.

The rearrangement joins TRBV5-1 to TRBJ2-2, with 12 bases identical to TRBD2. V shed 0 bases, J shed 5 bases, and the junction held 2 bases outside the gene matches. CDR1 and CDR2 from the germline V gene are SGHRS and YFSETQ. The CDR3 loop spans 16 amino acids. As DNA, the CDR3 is TGCGCCAGCAGCTTGGTACTAGCGGGAGGTACCGGGGAGCTGTTTTTT. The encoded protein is CASSLVLAGGTGELFF.

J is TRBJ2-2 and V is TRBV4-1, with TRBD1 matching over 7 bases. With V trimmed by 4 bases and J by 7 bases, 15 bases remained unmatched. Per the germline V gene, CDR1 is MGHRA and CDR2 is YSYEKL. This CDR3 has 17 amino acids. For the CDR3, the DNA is TGCGCCAGCAGCCGGGGTCGGATACAGGGGAGAGGCGGGGAGCTGTTTTTT. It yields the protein CASSRGRIQGRGGELFF.

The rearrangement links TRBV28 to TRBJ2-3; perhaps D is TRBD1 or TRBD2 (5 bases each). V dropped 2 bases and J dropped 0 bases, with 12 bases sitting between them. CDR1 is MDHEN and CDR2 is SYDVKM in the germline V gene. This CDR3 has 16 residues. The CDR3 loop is CASSLGDLTSTDTQYF. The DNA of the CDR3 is TGTGCCAGCAGTTTAGGGGACCTAACTAGCACAGATACGCAGTATTTT. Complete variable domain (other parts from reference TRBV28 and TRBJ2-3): DVKVTQSSRYLVKRTGEKVFLECVQDMDHENMFWYRQDPGLGLRLIYFSYDVKMKEKGDIPEGYSVSREKKERFSLILESASTNQTSMYLCASSLGDLTSTDTQYFGPGTRLTVL.

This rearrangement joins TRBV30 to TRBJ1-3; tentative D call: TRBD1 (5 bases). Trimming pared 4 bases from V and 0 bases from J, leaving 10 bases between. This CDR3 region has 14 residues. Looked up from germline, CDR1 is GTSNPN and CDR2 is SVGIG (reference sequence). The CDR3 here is CAWTRDLSGNTIYF. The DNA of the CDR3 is TGTGCCTGGACCCGGGACCTCTCTGGAAACACCATATATTTT.

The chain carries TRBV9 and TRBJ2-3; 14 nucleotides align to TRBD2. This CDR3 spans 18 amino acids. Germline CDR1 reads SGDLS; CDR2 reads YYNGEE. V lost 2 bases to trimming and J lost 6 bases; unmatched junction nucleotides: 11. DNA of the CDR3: TGTGCCAGCAGCGTGTCGACTAGCGGGAGGGACCAGGTGGATACGCAGTATTTT. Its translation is CASSVSTSGRDQVDTQYF. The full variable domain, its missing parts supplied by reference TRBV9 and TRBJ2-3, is DSGVTQTPKHLITATGQRVTLRCSPRSGDLSVYWYQQSLDQGLQFLIQYYNGEERAKGNILERFSAQQFPDLHSELNLSSLELGDSALYFCASSVSTSGRDQVDTQYFGPGTRLTVL.

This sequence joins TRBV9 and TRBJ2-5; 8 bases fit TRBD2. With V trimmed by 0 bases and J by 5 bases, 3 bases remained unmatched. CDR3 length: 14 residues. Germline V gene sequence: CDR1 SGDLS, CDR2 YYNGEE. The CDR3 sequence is CASSVAGGSETQYF. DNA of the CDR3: TGTGCCAGCAGCGTAGCGGGGGGGAGTGAGACCCAGTACTTC.

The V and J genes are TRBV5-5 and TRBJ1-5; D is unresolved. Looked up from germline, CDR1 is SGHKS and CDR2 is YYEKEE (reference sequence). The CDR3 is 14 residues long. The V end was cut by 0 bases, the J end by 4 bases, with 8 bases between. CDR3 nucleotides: TGTGCCAGCAGCTTGGAGCCGGTAAATCAGCCCCAGCATTTT. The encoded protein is CASSLEPVNQPQHF.

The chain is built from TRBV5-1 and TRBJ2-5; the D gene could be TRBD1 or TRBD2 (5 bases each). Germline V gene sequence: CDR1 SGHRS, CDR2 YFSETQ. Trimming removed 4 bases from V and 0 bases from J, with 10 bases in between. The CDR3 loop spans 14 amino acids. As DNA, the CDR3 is TGCGCCAGCAGCAAGGGACCAAACCAAGAGACCCAGTACTTC. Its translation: CASSKGPNQETQYF.